Each of the 28 T cell receptor beta chains below was sequenced from the same sample in a study of blood T cell repertoires in COVID-19. Measured with immunoSEQ multiplex PCR; TCRdb has only the in-frame clones, and not every one. The repertoire holds a few hundred thousand clones, with 70% to 90% as singletons. The material sequenced was peripheral blood. These receptors originate from a man between 18 and 35 years old with COVID-19, enrolled during active disease.

This chain connects TRBV5-4 to TRBJ2-2; D perhaps matches TRBD2 (5 bases). The CDR3 contains 17 residues. Between the trimmed V and J ends, which lost 4 bases and 5 bases, there was a span of 21 bases. Germline V gene sequence: CDR1 SGHNT, CDR2 YYREEE (reference sequence). The CDR3 DNA reads TGTGCCAGCAGCCTGCTGGAACCTAGGAGCGGAACCGGGGAGCTGTTTTTT. It specifies CASSLLEPRSGTGELFF.

The chain recombines TRBV27 with TRBJ2-2; 7 bases align to TRBD2. The CDR3 has 14 residues. The ends lost 4 bases at V and 5 bases at J; junction bases unmatched: 4. Germline V gives CDR1 MNHEY, CDR2 SMNVEV (reference sequence). The CDR3, as DNA: TGTGCCAGCAGTTCGGGACTACAAACCGGGGAGCTGTTTTTT. It codes for CASSSGLQTGELFF.

V usage is TRBV7-2 and J usage is TRBJ2-7; 13 bases are shared with TRBD2. The CDR3 is 16 residues long. CDR1 SGHTA and CDR2 FQGNSA come from the germline V gene. J gave up 5 bases and V 1 base, and 5 bases lay outside the gene matches. The CDR3 loop reads CASSLVGTSGEDEQYF. CDR3 in DNA: TGTGCCAGCAGCTTAGTTGGGACTAGCGGGGAGGACGAGCAGTACTTC.

The genes are TRBV4-1 and TRBJ2-1; no firm D call. The germline CDR1 and CDR2 sequences are MGHRA and YSYEKL. This CDR3 has 12 amino acids. V dropped 5 bases and J dropped 8 bases, with 10 bases sitting between them. This CDR3 is CASSFGEDEQFF. DNA for the CDR3: TGCGCCAGCAGCTTCGGTGAGGATGAGCAGTTCTTC.

V gene TRBV6-5 combines with J gene TRBJ2-7, with 10 bases matching TRBD1. Per the germline V gene, CDR1 is MNHEY and CDR2 is SVGAGI. The CDR3 contains 15 residues. Germline trimming cut 8 bases from V and 0 bases from J; bases unmatched to any gene: 7. The CDR3 sequence: CASGPGQGPSYEQYF. The CDR3 nucleotides are TGTGCCAGCGGCCCGGGACAGGGGCCCTCCTACGAGCAGTACTTC.

The J gene is TRBJ1-6, the V gene TRBV5-4; a possible D gene is TRBD1 (5 bases). The CDR3 consists of 13 residues. In germline, CDR1 is SGHNT, CDR2 YYREEE (reference sequence). The V gene lost 4 bases and the J gene lost 7 bases, with 9 bases spanning the gap. The CDR3 region is CASSVSGNSPLHF. CDR3 nucleotide sequence: TGTGCCAGCAGCGTTTCAGGGAATTCACCCCTCCACTTT.

The rearrangement uses TRBV7-3 and TRBJ2-2, with 9 bases identical to TRBD2. CDR3 length: 16 amino acids. The germline gives CDR1 SGHTA, CDR2 FQGTGA. Trimming cost V 8 bases and J 1 base; bases outside gene matches: 8. CDR3 sequence reads: CASHTSGFLNTGELFF. The CDR3 nucleotides read TGTGCCAGCCACACTAGCGGGTTTTTGAACACCGGGGAGCTGTTTTTT.

The rearrangement joins TRBV24-1 to TRBJ2-1; TRBD2 matches at 14 bases. This CDR3 has 18 residues. The germline V gene encodes CDR1 KGHDR and CDR2 SFDVKD. J gave up 4 bases and V 5 bases, and 9 bases lay outside the gene matches. CDR3 protein: CATSAATSGRGGYNEQFF. In nucleotides, the CDR3 is TGTGCCACCAGTGCGGCGACTAGCGGGAGGGGGGGGTACAATGAGCAGTTCTTC.

The gene calls are TRBV4-1 and TRBJ1-2, with D possibly TRBD1 on 5 matching bases. Germline lookup yields CDR1 MGHRA and CDR2 YSYEKL. There are 13 residues in the CDR3. Trimming cost V 1 base and J 5 bases, with 8 bases left between them. CDR3 amino acids: CASSQGGQYGYTF. CDR3 DNA sequence: TGCGCCAGCAGCCAAGGGGGCCAATATGGCTACACCTTC.

This clone was observed once. The J gene is TRBJ2-3, the V gene TRBV4-1; D not certain. Germline CDR1 is MGHRA and CDR2 is YSYEKL. V was clipped by 1 base and J by 0 bases, with 14 bases between them. The CDR3 extends over 17 amino acids. The CDR3 nucleotides are TGCGCCAGCAGCCAAGTTTCGACATCCACTAGCACAGATACGCAGTATTTT. It codes for CASSQVSTSTSTDTQYF.

The chain links TRBV27 to TRBJ2-7; perhaps TRBD2 as D (6 bases). Germline-derived CDR1 and CDR2 are MNHEY and SMNVEV (reference sequence). V was shortened by 1 base and J by 6 bases, with 10 bases between the two germline ends. CDR3 length equals 13 residues. This chain's CDR3 is CASSLFLGGEQYF. CDR3 nucleotides: TGTGCCAGCAGTTTATTTTTGGGGGGCGAGCAGTACTTC.

The chain joins TRBV7-9 to TRBJ2-7; D perhaps matches TRBD1 (6 bases). CDR3 length: 14 residues. Per the germline V gene, CDR1 is SEHNR and CDR2 is FQNEAQ (reference sequence). The V end was cut by 7 bases, the J end by 4 bases, with 17 bases between. This CDR3 reads CASTTDRPFYEQYF. CDR3 coding DNA: TGTGCCAGCACCACGGACAGACCTTTTTACGAGCAGTACTTC.

A single count supports this clone. The chain employs TRBV19 and TRBJ2-7; D possibly corresponds to TRBD1 (6 bases). Germline V gene lookup returns CDR1 LNHDA and CDR2 SQIVND (reference sequence). Trimming took 1 base from V and 3 from J, leaving 13 bases between them. The CDR3 contains 15 residues. CDR3 coding DNA: TGTGCCAGTAGTATAGGGCAGGGACACTACTACGAGCAGTACTTC. Encoded protein: CASSIGQGHYYEQYF.

This clone occurred once. The V and J genes are TRBV27 and TRBJ2-5, with 8 positions matching TRBD2. V lost 4 bases, J lost 5 bases, and 9 bases stayed unmatched. The CDR3 is 15 residues long. Germline CDR1 is MNHEY and CDR2 is SMNVEV (reference sequence). The CDR3 here is CASSSPGTRPETQYF. CDR3 sequence (DNA): TGTGCCAGCAGTTCACCCGGGACTAGGCCGGAGACCCAGTACTTC.

CDR3: CASSAGTDPYEQYF. CDR3 nucleotide sequence: TGTGCCAGCAGCGCCGGGACAGATCCATACGAGCAGTACTTC. This chain connects TRBV6-5 to TRBJ2-7, with 7 positions matching TRBD1. The CDR3 runs to 14 residues. Germline CDR1 MNHEY, CDR2 SVGAGI. V gave up 6 bases and J gave up 4 bases; unmatched junction bases: 9.

The chain employs TRBV24-1 and TRBJ2-1; 8 bases are shared with TRBD2. Germline V CDR1 and CDR2: KGHDR, SFDVKD. The length of the CDR3 is 16 residues. V lost 6 bases, J lost 8 bases, and 14 bases stayed unmatched. The CDR3 region is CATSPSSRGRLDEQFF. The CDR3 DNA is TGTGCCACCAGTCCCTCCTCCCGCGGGAGGCTCGATGAGCAGTTCTTC.

The chain couples TRBV3-1 (or the pseudogene TRBV3-2) to TRBJ1-2; a possible D gene is TRBD1 (5 bases). V was clipped by 1 base and J by 8 bases, with 11 bases between them. The germline CDR1 and CDR2 sequences are LGHDT and YNNKEL (reference sequence). The CDR3 has 13 amino acids. The CDR3 coding sequence is TGTGCCAGCAGCCAAGCAGGGTGGTGGGGCTACACCTTC. Translation: CASSQAGWWGYTF.

This chain joins TRBV30 and TRBJ2-7; TRBD1 is a possible D gene (7 bases). The germline V gene encodes CDR1 GTSNPN and CDR2 SVGIG (reference sequence). Trimming took 0 bases from V and 6 from J, leaving 21 bases between them. The CDR3 has 16 residues. In nucleotides, the CDR3 is TGTGCCTGGAGTGTAGGGGTTCAGGGGGGAGGAGGCGAGCAGTACTTC. This encodes CAWSVGVQGGGGEQYF.

This clone was picked up one time. The V gene is TRBV5-6, the J gene TRBJ2-3; D possibly corresponds to TRBD2 (5 bases). The CDR3 length is 17 residues. V lost 0 bases to trimming and J lost 4 bases, with 18 bases between them. CDR1 and CDR2 (germline): SGHDT, YYEEEE. The CDR3 is CASSLGFRFGDADTQYF. The CDR3 DNA follows: TGTGCCAGCAGCTTGGGTTTTAGGTTCGGGGATGCAGATACGCAGTATTTT.

The chain couples TRBV5-1 to TRBJ2-3, with a possible D match to TRBD2 (6 bases). The length of the CDR3 is 15 residues. V shed 4 bases and J shed 2 bases, with 14 bases lying between them. Germline CDR1 SGHRS, CDR2 YFSETQ. The chain's CDR3 is CASSKWREATDTQYF. In DNA, the CDR3 is TGCGCCAGCAGCAAGTGGAGGGAGGCCACAGATACGCAGTATTTT.

The V call is TRBV2, the J call TRBJ2-5, with D perhaps matching TRBD1 (6 bases). CDR3 size: 15 residues. V gave up 3 bases and J gave up 4 bases, with 15 bases separating them. Germline V gene lookup returns CDR1 SNHLY and CDR2 FYNNEI. CDR3 region: CASSEVRGLGETQYF. The CDR3, as DNA: TGTGCCAGCAGTGAGGTTAGGGGGTTAGGAGAGACCCAGTACTTC.

The chain recombines TRBV4-1 with TRBJ1-2, with D possibly matching TRBD1 (6 bases). The CDR3 has 16 residues. Germline V gene data show CDR1 as MGHRA and CDR2 as YSYEKL. The ends were cut back, 1 base at V and 8 bases at J, with 20 bases in the middle. CDR3: CASSQVIQGFDRGYTF. DNA of the CDR3: TGCGCCAGCAGCCAAGTAATTCAGGGGTTTGATCGCGGCTACACCTTC.

The chain carries TRBV7-8 and TRBJ2-5; 8 bases are a match to TRBD1. The CDR3 consists of 16 residues. V shed 5 bases, J shed 3 bases, and the junction held 11 bases outside the gene matches. Germline V gives CDR1 SGHVS, CDR2 FQNEAQ. The CDR3 coding sequence is TGTGCCAGCAGCGTACGGAGTTTGGGACAGGAAGAGACCCAGTACTTC. Amino acid sequence: CASSVRSLGQEETQYF.

The gene calls are TRBV7-9 and TRBJ2-2, with 9 bases identical to TRBD2. Trimming removed 8 bases from V and 4 bases from J; junction bases left unmatched: 5. The CDR3 has 14 amino acids. Germline V gives CDR1 SEHNR, CDR2 FQNEAQ (reference sequence). The CDR3 DNA reads TGTGCCAGCTCCCTAGCGGGGATCACCGGGGAGCTGTTTTTT. Its translation is CASSLAGITGELFF.

This chain links TRBV7-3 with TRBJ2-1; 8 nucleotides match TRBD1. The CDR3 is 15 residues long. After removal of 3 bases from V and 0 bases from J, the junction contained 1 base not matched to a gene. Germline V gene data show CDR1 as SGHTA and CDR2 as FQGTGA. This CDR3 is CASSLDRASYNEQFF. In DNA, the CDR3 is TGTGCCAGCAGCTTGGACAGGGCCTCCTACAATGAGCAGTTCTTC.

This clone was observed once. The chain carries TRBV14 and TRBJ2-5; D remains ambiguous. The CDR3 sequence is 14 residues long. Trimming pared 0 bases from V and 3 bases from J, leaving 8 bases between. Looked up from germline, CDR1 is SGHDN and CDR2 is FVKESK. DNA of the CDR3: TGTGCCAGCAGCCAAGAATTTCGGGAAGAGACCCAGTACTTC. Its translation is CASSQEFREETQYF.

About this clone itself: Other nucleotide sequences from this sample produce the same CDR3. The gene calls are TRBV7-9 and TRBJ2-5, with no clear D. The CDR3 is made up of 13 amino acids. The germline V gene encodes CDR1 SEHNR and CDR2 FQNEAQ (reference sequence). V was pared by 1 base and J by 3 bases, with 6 bases between. CDR3 sequence (DNA): TGTGCCAGCAGCTTAGTCGGTGAAGAGACCCAGTACTTC. Encoded protein: CASSLVGEETQYF.

This sequence joins TRBV7-2 and TRBJ2-1; a possible D gene is TRBD2 (6 bases). Trimming left V 5 bases short and J 3 bases short, with 14 bases between. The CDR3 runs 15 residues. Germline V gene sequence: CDR1 SGHTA, CDR2 FQGNSA. The CDR3 DNA follows: TGTGCCAGCAGCCGGACTACCCCCCTCTACAATGAGCAGTTCTTC. Amino acid sequence: CASSRTTPLYNEQFF.